The next 11 T cell receptor beta chains were all read from a single sample in a study of T cell responses to AZD1222 COVID-19 vaccine. Only in-frame clones appear in the TCRdb table, and some are missing; sequencing was by immunoSEQ multiplex PCR. The sample includes 100,000 or so clones, 70% to 90% of them seen just once. This material consisted of peripheral blood, taken on day 0 of AZD1222 vaccination. These receptors came from an adult in good health.

V usage is TRBV12-3 or TRBV12-4 and J usage is TRBJ2-1; no definite D call. The CDR3 covers 13 residues. V was cut by 4 bases and J by 6 bases, with 10 bases left in between. The DNA of the CDR3 is TGTGCCAGCAGTTCCCCCCCCATCAATGAGCAGTTCTTC. Amino acid sequence: CASSSPPINEQFF.

Concerning this clone itself: One end of the junction does not line up with germline, which may come from a read error. The V gene is TRBV10-3, the J gene TRBJ1-5, with 9 bases matching TRBD1. The CDR3 is made up of 14 amino acids. Germline V gene lookup returns CDR1 ENHRY and CDR2 SYGVKD. The CDR3 DNA reads TGTGCCATCAGTGAGACAGGGGGCAACCAGCCCCAGCATTTT. Translation gives CAISETGGNQPQHF.

This sequence joins TRBV9 and TRBJ1-1, with D perhaps matching TRBD1 (6 bases). This CDR3 is built from 17 residues. The germline CDR1 and CDR2 sequences are SGDLS and YYNGEE. V shed 0 bases and J shed 1 base, with 16 bases lying between them. CDR3 DNA sequence: TGTGCCAGCAGCGTAGGACCCCGGGGGCGCGGGAACACTGAAGCTTTCTTT. It specifies CASSVGPRGRGNTEAFF.

V usage is TRBV6-5 and J usage is TRBJ1-1, with 9 bases matching TRBD1. V lost 6 bases to trimming and J lost 1 base; unmatched junction nucleotides: 3. The CDR3 has 14 residues. CDR1 is MNHEY, CDR2 SVGAGI, per germline. CDR3 nucleotides: TGTGCCAGCAGGACAGGGGGAACGAACACTGAAGCTTTCTTT. Its protein is CASRTGGTNTEAFF.

The chain uses TRBV9 and TRBJ2-1, with D possibly matching TRBD2 (6 bases). Per the germline V gene, CDR1 is SGDLS and CDR2 is YYNGEE. CDR3 length equals 15 residues. Trimming took off 0 bases at V and 4 bases at J, with 11 bases between the two ends. The chain's CDR3 is CASSVVIGSYNEQFF. Written as DNA, the CDR3 is TGTGCCAGCAGCGTAGTCATCGGGAGTTACAATGAGCAGTTCTTC.

J is TRBJ1-3 and V is TRBV5-6; 7 nucleotides align to TRBD1. Germline values: CDR1 SGHDT, CDR2 YYEEEE. Trimming took 3 bases from V and 8 from J; bases not matched to a gene: 23. This CDR3 is 19 amino acids long. The CDR3 here is CASSSGGPRGLVRKDTIYF. CDR3 bases: TGTGCCAGCAGCTCCGGTGGGCCGAGGGGGCTCGTCCGGAAGGACACCATATATTTT.

The chain's CDR3 is CASSPGLRQETQYF. As DNA, the CDR3 is TGTGCCAGCAGCCCGGGACTACGGCAAGAGACCCAGTACTTC. The chain joins TRBV3-1 (or the pseudogene TRBV3-2) to TRBJ2-5, with 7 positions matching TRBD2. The CDR3 is 14 residues long. Germline assignment: CDR1 LGHDT and CDR2 YNNKEL (reference sequence). Unmatched junction bases numbered 4, after V lost 4 bases and J lost 2 bases.

The chain combines TRBV9 with TRBJ1-3; 8 positions match TRBD1. Germline V gives CDR1 SGDLS, CDR2 YYNGEE. The junction had 10 bases not matched to a gene; V was cut back by 4 bases and J by 4 bases. The CDR3 sequence is 16 residues long. The CDR3: CASSIFAGGAGNTIYF. Here the CDR3 DNA reads TGTGCCAGCAGCATTTTCGCAGGGGGCGCGGGAAACACCATATATTTT.

V gene TRBV5-8 combines with J gene TRBJ1-3; D is perhaps TRBD1 (5 bases). This CDR3 contains 13 residues. V lost 2 bases, J lost 6 bases, and 9 bases lay in between. The germline V gene has CDR1 SGHTS and CDR2 YDEGEE. The CDR3 protein is CASSFQGLNTIYF. The CDR3 DNA reads as TGTGCCAGCAGCTTCCAGGGATTAAACACCATATATTTT. Variable domain in full (rest from reference TRBV5-8 and TRBJ1-3): EAGVTQSPTHLIKTRGQQATLRCSPISGHTSVYWYQQALGLGLQFLLWYDEGEERNRGNFPPRFSGRQFPNYSSELNVNALELEDSALYLCASSFQGLNTIYFGEGSWLTVV.

The rearrangement joins TRBV9 to TRBJ1-4; D call uncertain. CDR1 SGDLS and CDR2 YYNGEE come from the germline V gene. V lost 0 bases to trimming and J lost 5 bases, with 17 bases between them. The CDR3 length is 17 residues. The CDR3 nucleotides are TGTGCCAGCAGCGTAGGAGGCAGGCACGAACTAAATGAAAAACTGTTTTTT. This encodes CASSVGGRHELNEKLFF.

The chain joins TRBV18 to TRBJ1-1; 8 bases are a match to TRBD1. The junction had 7 bases not matched to a gene; V was cut back by 3 bases and J by 1 base. Germline V lookup: CDR1 KGHSH, CDR2 LQKENI. The CDR3 totals 16 residues. The CDR3 spells CASSPRQGQGNTEAFF. The CDR3 nucleotides are TGTGCCAGCTCACCCCGACAGGGGCAAGGGAACACTGAAGCTTTCTTT.